Ten or more counts support the clone carrying this T cell receptor (beta chain). The germline V and J ends were trimmed by 1 base and 1 base, with 5 bases remaining between them. The CDR3 contains 14 residues. The V gene's germline CDR1 is LGHNA and CDR2 YNFKEQ. The sample's time point: pre-sensitization, week 0. Stated treatment: therapeutic diphenylcyclopropenone sensitization with weekly scalp DPC. Unfractionated whole blood yielded total RNA. The data originate from a study of human T cells and chemical hapten exposure. TCRdb itself ran the RACE reads through MiXCR, one entry per CDR3 protein. The sample yields tens of thousands of distinct CDR3 sequences, about 9.3% seen once.

This TCR derives from a man aged 45-65 years with alopecia areata. Some clones in this sample may be carry-over from other donors' samples. The chain employs TRBV4-2 and TRBJ1-5; D is ambiguous. The specimen was whole blood, collected in connection with sensitization to the hapten diphenylcyclopropenone (DPC). CDR3 region: CASSQGDSNQPQHF. The CDR3 DNA sequence: TGTGCCAGCAGCCAAGGAGACAGCAATCAGCCCCAGCATTTT.